Below, 23 T cell receptor beta chains from the same sample are listed, as sequenced in a study of blood T cell repertoires in COVID-19. Only in-frame clones appear in the TCRdb table, and some are missing; sequencing was by immunoSEQ multiplex PCR. The sample shows about 100,000 clones, just under 80% of them seen only once. The sequencing input was peripheral blood. The origin of the receptors is a man aged 70 or older with active or convalescent COVID-19.

This clone appeared a few times. This sequence joins TRBV2 and TRBJ1-5; D is perhaps TRBD1 (5 bases). CDR3 length: 14 amino acids. Looked up from germline, CDR1 is SNHLY and CDR2 is FYNNEI. V lost 6 bases to trimming and J lost 3 bases, with 12 bases between them. The CDR3 region has the DNA TGTGCCAGCAGGCCCTACAGGAACAATCAGCCCCAGCATTTT. Its protein is CASRPYRNNQPQHF. Using reference TRBV2 and TRBJ1-5 for the parts outside the CDR3, the full variable domain is EPEVTQTPSHQVTQMGQEVILRCVPISNHLYFYWYRQILGQKVEFLVSFYNNEISEKSEIFDDQFSVERPDGSNFTLKIRSTKLEDSAMYFCASRPYRNNQPQHFGDGTRLSIL.

V gene TRBV24-1 combines with J gene TRBJ1-2; no definite D call. Germline CDR1 is KGHDR and CDR2 is SFDVKD. This CDR3 is 13 amino acids long. Trimming took 3 bases from V and 6 from J, leaving 10 bases between them. CDR3 region: CATSDGTADGYTF. DNA of the CDR3: TGTGCCACCAGTGATGGAACGGCGGATGGCTACACCTTC.

CDR3 in amino acids: CASRDGLSEKLFF. In DNA form, the CDR3 reads TGTGCCAGCAGGGACGGACTGAGTGAAAAACTGTTTTTT. The J gene is TRBJ1-4, the V gene TRBV6-5; D gene unclear. The CDR3 contains 13 residues. Trimming took off 6 bases at V and 7 bases at J, with 12 bases between the two ends. CDR1 MNHEY and CDR2 SVGAGI come from the germline V gene.

V usage is TRBV5-4 and J usage is TRBJ2-7, with a tentative D call TRBD1 (6 bases). CDR1 is SGHNT and CDR2 is YYREEE in the germline V gene (reference sequence). This CDR3 contains 13 residues. V lost 4 bases and J lost 3, with 11 bases in between. This CDR3 reads CASSQQQGYEQYF. Here the CDR3 DNA reads TGTGCCAGCAGCCAACAACAGGGCTACGAGCAGTACTTC.

This chain joins TRBV11-2 and TRBJ2-1; tentative D call: TRBD2 (7 bases). Germline CDR1 is SGHAT and CDR2 is FQNNGV. This CDR3 spans 14 amino acids. Trimming stripped 7 bases from V and 6 bases from J, with 16 bases between. In nucleotides, the CDR3 is TGTGCCAGCACCGAACGGGGGGCAGGCAATGAGCAGTTCTTC. This gives the protein CASTERGAGNEQFF.

The chain recombines TRBV27 with TRBJ1-3; no firm D call. The germline CDR1 and CDR2 sequences are MNHEY and SMNVEV (reference sequence). V was shortened by 4 bases and J by 4 bases, with 8 bases between the two germline ends. The CDR3 contains 13 residues. CDR3 loop: CASSYGRGNTIYF. The CDR3 DNA reads TGTGCCAGCAGTTACGGTCGGGGAAACACCATATATTTT.

V is TRBV3-1 (or the pseudogene TRBV3-2) and J is TRBJ2-7, with D perhaps matching TRBD2 (5 bases). The V gene lost 0 bases and the J gene lost 7 bases, with 19 bases spanning the gap. Per the germline V gene, CDR1 is LGHDT and CDR2 is YNNKEL (reference sequence). CDR3 length: 16 residues. In nucleotides, the CDR3 is TGTGCCAGCAGCCAAGATCCCGCCACTAGGGCGGCTGAGCAGTACTTC. As protein: CASSQDPATRAAEQYF.

Points on this clone: Lacking the conserved final phenylalanine or tryptophan, this CDR3 likely reflects a read error. The DNA is left out, because the CDR3 cannot be placed on it with certainty; the CDR3 is given as TCRdb lists it. This chain joins TRBV25-1 and TRBJ1-2. The CDR3 is 12 amino acids long, termini counted. The germline gives CDR1 MGHDK, CDR2 SYGVNS. The CDR3 sequence: CASSEYGGGPTY.

The chain links TRBV24-1 to TRBJ1-5, with 8 bases fitting TRBD1. The ends lost 4 bases at V and 4 bases at J; junction bases unmatched: 8. The CDR3 sequence is 16 residues long. Germline V gives CDR1 KGHDR, CDR2 SFDVKD. In DNA, the CDR3 is TGTGCCACCAGTGACCGGGACAGGCCGCTTAATCAGCCCCAGCATTTT. As protein: CATSDRDRPLNQPQHF.

In its sample, this clone was seen a few times. The CDR3 is CASSLATEAFF. CDR3 DNA sequence: TGTGCCAGCAGCTTGGCCACTGAAGCTTTCTTT. This chain uses TRBV7-9 with TRBJ1-1; no reliable D call. V lost 3 bases, J lost 4 bases, and 3 bases lay in between. Germline CDR1 and CDR2: SEHNR and FQNEAQ (reference sequence). The CDR3 spans 11 residues.

In DNA, the CDR3 is TGTGCCAGTAGTCCCTCACAGGGCAGGGCGACACTGAACACTGAAGCTTTCTTT. This codes for CASSPSQGRATLNTEAFF. The chain has TRBV19 and TRBJ1-1; weak D call: TRBD1 (6 bases). CDR1 is LNHDA and CDR2 is SQIVND in the germline V gene (reference sequence). Deletions cut 5 bases from V and 0 bases from J, with 22 bases between. The CDR3 contains 18 residues.

In its sample, this clone was seen once. One base away lies a much larger clone, so this may be a sequencing read error. The chain uses TRBV6-2 or TRBV6-3 and TRBJ1-1; D is uncertain. V shed 2 bases and J shed 1 base, with 2 bases lying between them. Germline V gene sequence: CDR1 MNHEY, CDR2 SVGEGT. The CDR3 is made up of 12 amino acids. The CDR3 is CASSYQNTEAFF. The CDR3 coding sequence is TGTGCCAGCAGTTACCAGAACACTGAAGCTTTCTTT.

The V gene is TRBV19, the J gene TRBJ2-2, with a possible D match to TRBD1 (6 bases). V dropped 10 bases and J dropped 4 bases, with 19 bases sitting between them. The CDR3 loop spans 15 amino acids. From germline, CDR1 is LNHDA and CDR2 SQIVND (reference sequence). The CDR3 bases are TGTGCCACCGACCATGGGGACATACCCACCGGGGAGCTGTTTTTT. It specifies CATDHGDIPTGELFF. Using reference TRBV19 and TRBJ2-2 for the parts outside the CDR3, the full variable domain is DGGITQSPKYLFRKEGQNVTLSCEQNLNHDAMYWYRQDPGQGLRLIYYSQIVNDFQKGDIAEGYSVSREKKESFPLTVTSAQKNPTAFYLCATDHGDIPTGELFFGEGSRLTVL.

The chain is built from TRBV4-2 and TRBJ2-3; D unresolved. V dropped 0 bases and J dropped 2 bases, with 12 bases sitting between them. This CDR3 comprises 16 residues. Germline V lookup: CDR1 LGHNA, CDR2 YNFKEQ. The CDR3 DNA reads TGTGCCAGCAGCCAAGATACTTGGGCCTCCACAGATACGCAGTATTTT. It yields the protein CASSQDTWASTDTQYF.

This clone was recorded once. The junction and the germline gene differ at one end; a read error may be behind it. This chain uses TRBV6-1 with TRBJ1-5, with TRBD1 matching over 8 bases. The CDR3 length is 15 residues. CDR1 is MNHNS and CDR2 is SASEGT in the germline V gene. Here the CDR3 DNA reads TGTGCCAGCAGCGAAGGACAGGGCGGCAATCAGCCCCAGCATTTT. Translated: CASSEGQGGNQPQHF.

A single count supports this clone. The rearrangement joins TRBV11-2 to TRBJ1-3, with D tentatively TRBD1 (5 bases). The CDR3 sequence is 14 residues long. Trimming took 2 bases from V and 5 from J, leaving 10 bases between them. The germline V gene encodes CDR1 SGHAT and CDR2 FQNNGV. The CDR3 DNA sequence: TGTGCCAGCAGCTTACTCACAGGCAGAAACACCATATATTTT. Amino acid sequence: CASSLLTGRNTIYF.

V gene TRBV5-8 combines with J gene TRBJ1-2, with D hard to call. The CDR3 loop spans 12 amino acids. V gave up 4 bases and J gave up 5 bases, with 9 bases separating them. Looked up from germline, CDR1 is SGHTS and CDR2 is YDEGEE. CDR3 sequence reads: CASSPLAYGYTF. CDR3 DNA: TGTGCCAGCAGCCCGTTAGCGTATGGCTACACCTTC.

This clone was counted between two and nine times. The rearrangement links TRBV3-1 (or the pseudogene TRBV3-2) to TRBJ1-1, with D unclear. The V gene lost 1 base and the J gene lost 5 bases, with 14 bases spanning the gap. The CDR3 loop spans 15 amino acids. CDR1 is LGHDT, CDR2 YNNKEL, per germline (reference sequence). The CDR3: CASSQVTLRGTEAFF. In DNA, the CDR3 is TGTGCCAGCAGCCAAGTAACTCTTCGCGGGACTGAAGCTTTCTTT.

The chain is built from TRBV4-2 and TRBJ2-5, with TRBD2 identical over 7 bases. CDR1 and CDR2 from the germline V gene are LGHNA and YNFKEQ. V gave up 0 bases and J gave up 5 bases; unmatched junction bases: 3. This CDR3 spans 14 amino acids. As DNA, the CDR3 is TGTGCCAGCAGCCAAGATGCGGGAGTGGAGACCCAGTACTTC. Translated, it gives CASSQDAGVETQYF.

J is TRBJ1-2 and V is TRBV29-1; D possibly corresponds to TRBD1 (6 bases). Trimming took 6 bases from V and 4 from J, leaving 12 bases between them. Germline V gene lookup returns CDR1 SQVTM and CDR2 ANQGSEA. The CDR3 spans 12 residues. CDR3 sequence: CSVPDRIYGYTF. Here the CDR3 DNA reads TGCAGCGTGCCCGACAGGATCTATGGCTACACCTTC.

The CDR3: CASARQGNYGYTF. The CDR3 nucleotides read TGTGCCAGCGCCAGACAGGGTAACTATGGCTACACCTTC. The gene calls are TRBV6-5 and TRBJ1-2, with 7 positions matching TRBD1. Germline V gives CDR1 MNHEY, CDR2 SVGAGI. V lost 8 bases to trimming and J lost 1 base; unmatched junction nucleotides: 4. The CDR3 covers 13 residues.

This clone was observed a few times. V gene TRBV20-1 combines with J gene TRBJ1-2; no firm D call. There are 11 residues in the CDR3. Trimming took 3 bases from V and 8 from J, leaving 10 bases between them. Per the germline V gene, CDR1 is DFQATT and CDR2 is SNEGSKA (reference sequence). CDR3 protein: CSASLQSGYTF. CDR3 nucleotides: TGCAGTGCTAGTCTACAGAGCGGCTACACCTTC.

V gene TRBV30 combines with J gene TRBJ1-6; D not resolved. Trimming removed 0 bases from V and 3 bases from J, with 18 bases in between. CDR1 GTSNPN and CDR2 SVGIG come from the germline V gene (reference sequence). This CDR3 has 18 residues. DNA for the CDR3: TGTGCCTGGAGTGTAGCCCATGGGCCTATCCACTATAATTCACCCCTCCACTTT. It specifies CAWSVAHGPIHYNSPLHF. Full variable domain (rest looked up from reference TRBV30 and TRBJ1-6): SQTIHQWPATLVQPVGSPLSLECTVEGTSNPNLYWYRQAAGRGLQLLFYSVGIGQISSEVPQNLSASRPQDRQFILSSKKLLLSDSGFYLCAWSVAHGPIHYNSPLHFGNGTRLTVT.